These T cell receptor beta chains were read from a single sample in a study of blood T cells in healthy people across ages. MiXCR, run by TCRdb on the 5' RACE reads, gives a single entry per CDR3 protein. Among over a million distinct CDR3 sequences, 35% to 45% were seen once, and the ten largest hold approximately 7.9%. What was sequenced was blood. The receptors were gathered from a woman under 30 in good health. The CDR3 runs from the conserved cysteine through the conserved F or W. The D gene is left open where the match is weak. Size is omitted from some rows. Given values are once, few, many or a class for expanded clones.

CDR3nt: TGTGCCAGCAGACAGGGAAGGGAGACCCAGTACTTC
CDR3aa: CASRQGRETQYF
v_gene: TRBV12-3/TRBV12-4
abundance: .
j_gene: TRBJ2-5
d_gene: .

CDR3nt: TGCGCCAGCAGCGTCCGGGACATCTCCTACGAGCAGTACTTC
CDR3aa: CASSVRDISYEQYF
v_gene: TRBV4-1
abundance: many
j_gene: TRBJ2-7
d_gene: .

CDR3nt: TGTGCCACCCGTGGCGTACAAGAGACCCAGTACTTC
CDR3aa: CATRGVQETQYF
v_gene: TRBV10-3
abundance: .
j_gene: TRBJ2-5
d_gene: .

CDR3nt: TGTGCCCTCAGGGGGGACAAGGGCGGCGAGCAGTACTTC
CDR3aa: CALRGDKGGEQYF
v_gene: TRBV2
abundance: once
j_gene: TRBJ2-7
d_gene: .

CDR3nt: TGTGCCAGCAGCTTAGAAGCGGGAGGGCCCGAGCAGTACTTC
CDR3aa: CASSLEAGGPEQYF
v_gene: TRBV13
abundance: .
j_gene: TRBJ2-7
d_gene: TRBD2

CDR3nt: TGTGCCAGCTCCCGCCCGGATTCCTCCCCCTACGAGCAGTACTTC
CDR3aa: CASSRPDSSPYEQYF
v_gene: TRBV18
abundance: .
j_gene: TRBJ2-7
d_gene: .

CDR3nt: TGTGCCACCTCGCGGACTAGCGGGGGGCTCAATGAGCAGTTCTTC
CDR3aa: CATSRTSGGLNEQFF
v_gene: TRBV2
abundance: few
j_gene: TRBJ2-1
d_gene: TRBD2

CDR3nt: TGTGCCAGCAGTTGGGGTGTGGGCAATGAGCAGTACTTC
CDR3aa: CASSWGVGNEQYF
v_gene: TRBV27
abundance: .
j_gene: TRBJ2-5
d_gene: .

CDR3nt: TGTGCCAGCAGTGTGGGTAGCGGATACGAGCAGTACTTC
CDR3aa: CASSVGSGYEQYF
v_gene: TRBV2
abundance: few
j_gene: TRBJ2-7
d_gene: .

CDR3nt: TGTGCCAGCAGTCTTAGGGCGGCCCTCCACTTT
CDR3aa: CASSLRAALHF
v_gene: TRBV28
abundance: few
j_gene: TRBJ1-6
d_gene: .

CDR3nt: TGCAGTGCAGAAGACAGGGGATGGCCCCAGCATTTT
CDR3aa: CSAEDRGWPQHF
v_gene: TRBV20-1
abundance: .
j_gene: TRBJ1-5
d_gene: TRBD1

CDR3nt: TGTGCCATCAGTGAGTCAGGAGATATCTATGACTACACCTTC
CDR3aa: CAISESGDIYDYTF
v_gene: TRBV10-3
abundance: .
j_gene: TRBJ1-2
d_gene: .

CDR3nt: TGTGCCAGCAGCCGCGGTCGGGGAAGAGGGACCTACGAGCAGTACTTC
CDR3aa: CASSRGRGRGTYEQYF
v_gene: TRBV11-2
abundance: .
j_gene: TRBJ2-7
d_gene: .

CDR3nt: TGTGCCAGTATGAGCAGGGGCTCCTACAATGAGCAGTTCTTC
CDR3aa: CASMSRGSYNEQFF
v_gene: TRBV19
abundance: .
j_gene: TRBJ2-1
d_gene: .

CDR3nt: TGTGCCATCGGACAGGGTTACGACGAGCAGTACTTC
CDR3aa: CAIGQGYDEQYF
v_gene: TRBV10-3
abundance: many
j_gene: TRBJ2-7
d_gene: TRBD1

CDR3nt: TGTGCCAGCAGCGCTGAAGCGGGAGCTCCCTACGAGCAGTACTTC
CDR3aa: CASSAEAGAPYEQYF
v_gene: TRBV9
abundance: .
j_gene: TRBJ2-7
d_gene: TRBD2

CDR3nt: TGTGCCAGCAGCTTTGGGGGACTAGCTATCCAAACCCAGTACTTC
CDR3aa: CASSFGGLAIQTQYF
v_gene: TRBV7-2
abundance: .
j_gene: TRBJ2-5
d_gene: TRBD2

CDR3nt: TGCAGTGCTCCGCTAGCGAGTAGTGGCGGGACCCAGTACTTC
CDR3aa: CSAPLASSGGTQYF
v_gene: TRBV20-1
abundance: few
j_gene: TRBJ2-5
d_gene: .

CDR3nt: TGTGCCAGCAGGCTGGACAACTGGGGGGAGCAGTACTTC
CDR3aa: CASRLDNWGEQYF
v_gene: TRBV27
abundance: .
j_gene: TRBJ2-5
d_gene: .

CDR3nt: TGTGCCAGCAGCCGACTCCTCATCAACACCTACGAGCAGTACTTC
CDR3aa: CASSRLLINTYEQYF
v_gene: TRBV6-2/TRBV6-3
abundance: few
j_gene: TRBJ2-7
d_gene: .

CDR3nt: TGCGCCAGCAGCTTTCAAGGGGGGGCCTCCTACGAGCAGTACTTC
CDR3aa: CASSFQGGASYEQYF
v_gene: TRBV5-1
abundance: once
j_gene: TRBJ2-7
d_gene: .

CDR3nt: TGTGCCAGCGACAATTCCGGGTTAAAAAACCCAGATACGCAGTATTTT
CDR3aa: CASDNSGLKNPDTQYF
v_gene: TRBV2
abundance: .
j_gene: TRBJ2-3
d_gene: .

CDR3nt: TGTGCCAGCAGCTCCAGACTATTTAGCTCCTACAATGAGCAGTACTTC
CDR3aa: CASSSRLFSSYNEQYF
v_gene: TRBV11-2
abundance: .
j_gene: TRBJ2-7
d_gene: .

CDR3nt: TGCAGTGCTAGATTGGGGTCCGAGCAGTACTTC
CDR3aa: CSARLGSEQYF
v_gene: TRBV20-1
abundance: few
j_gene: TRBJ2-7
d_gene: .

CDR3nt: TGCAGTGCTAGAGGGCCCGGCTCCTACAATGAGCAGTTCTTC
CDR3aa: CSARGPGSYNEQFF
v_gene: TRBV20-1
abundance: few
j_gene: TRBJ2-1
d_gene: .

CDR3nt: TGTGCCAGCAATGTAGTGGGGGGCTGGGAGACCCAGTACTTC
CDR3aa: CASNVVGGWETQYF
v_gene: TRBV2
abundance: few
j_gene: TRBJ2-5
d_gene: .

CDR3nt: TGTGCCAGCAGCTTACGGACAGGGGACCTCTATGGCTACACCTTC
CDR3aa: CASSLRTGDLYGYTF
v_gene: TRBV7-8
abundance: .
j_gene: TRBJ1-2
d_gene: TRBD1

CDR3nt: TGTGCCAGCAGGTCTTGGACTAGCGCCACAGATACGCAGTATTTT
CDR3aa: CASRSWTSATDTQYF
v_gene: TRBV2
abundance: .
j_gene: TRBJ2-3
d_gene: TRBD2

CDR3nt: TGTGCCACCAGTGATTTAGCTAGCGGGGGGTCCACAGATACGCAGTATTTT
CDR3aa: CATSDLASGGSTDTQYF
v_gene: TRBV24-1
abundance: few
j_gene: TRBJ2-3
d_gene: TRBD2

CDR3nt: TGTGCCGGACGGCCCTCGGGGACCGGGGAGCTGTTTTTT
CDR3aa: CAGRPSGTGELFF
v_gene: TRBV30
abundance: .
j_gene: TRBJ2-2
d_gene: .

CDR3nt: TGTGCCAGCAGCTTAGTAGCGGGGGGGCCCCTGGGGCAGTATTTT
CDR3aa: CASSLVAGGPLGQYF
v_gene: TRBV7-2
abundance: few
j_gene: TRBJ2-3
d_gene: TRBD2

CDR3nt: TGTGCCAGCAGCTTGGGCGGGAAGAGCTCCTACGAGCAGTACTTC
CDR3aa: CASSLGGKSSYEQYF
v_gene: TRBV7-2
abundance: few
j_gene: TRBJ2-7
d_gene: .

CDR3nt: TGCGCCAGCAGGTTCTCCGGGACAGGGCTGAGCAATGAGCAGTACTTC
CDR3aa: CASRFSGTGLSNEQYF
v_gene: TRBV4-1
abundance: .
j_gene: TRBJ2-5
d_gene: TRBD1

CDR3nt: TGCGCCAGTCACGCGCCCGCAGGGGTTCGGATTGCAGATACGCAGTATTTT
CDR3aa: CASHAPAGVRIADTQYF
v_gene: TRBV10-2
abundance: .
j_gene: TRBJ2-3
d_gene: .

CDR3nt: TGTGCCAGCAGTTTATCTAGGAGCAGAAACTACGAGCAGTACTTC
CDR3aa: CASSLSRSRNYEQYF
v_gene: TRBV27
abundance: few
j_gene: TRBJ2-7
d_gene: .

CDR3nt: TGTGCCAGCAGCTCGGGACTAAAATCCTACAATGAGCAGTTCTTC
CDR3aa: CASSSGLKSYNEQFF
v_gene: TRBV12-3/TRBV12-4
abundance: .
j_gene: TRBJ2-1
d_gene: TRBD2

CDR3nt: TGTGCCTGGAGCGAAGGCAGGGAGCGTTCACCCCTCCACTTT
CDR3aa: CAWSEGRERSPLHF
v_gene: TRBV30
abundance: few
j_gene: TRBJ1-6
d_gene: .

CDR3nt: TGTGCCAGCAGCTTAGGGAGAGGGCAGCCCCCAGGAGGTGGCTACACCTTC
CDR3aa: CASSLGRGQPPGGGYTF
v_gene: TRBV7-8
abundance: .
j_gene: TRBJ1-2
d_gene: .

CDR3nt: TGTGCCAGCAGTGAAGATAGGAACGAGCAGTACTTC
CDR3aa: CASSEDRNEQYF
v_gene: TRBV6-1
abundance: few
j_gene: TRBJ2-7
d_gene: .

CDR3nt: TGTGCCACCAGCAGTAAACGGACCTCTAACACTGAAGCTTTCTTT
CDR3aa: CATSSKRTSNTEAFF
v_gene: TRBV15
abundance: .
j_gene: TRBJ1-1
d_gene: .

CDR3nt: TGTGCCTCCTGGGCCGACGTGAACACCGGGGAGCTGTTTTTT
CDR3aa: CASWADVNTGELFF
v_gene: TRBV6-1
abundance: .
j_gene: TRBJ2-2
d_gene: .

CDR3nt: TGTGCCAGCAGCTTAATGGTGGGAAACACCATATATTTT
CDR3aa: CASSLMVGNTIYF
v_gene: TRBV7-9
abundance: few
j_gene: TRBJ1-3
d_gene: .

CDR3nt: TGTGCCAGCAGCTACCCCCTAGCGGGAGGGCTAAATGAGCAGTTCTTC
CDR3aa: CASSYPLAGGLNEQFF
v_gene: TRBV9
abundance: many
j_gene: TRBJ2-1
d_gene: TRBD2